Listed here are 23 T cell receptor beta chains from one sample, sequenced in a study of T cell repertoires in cytomegalovirus infection. No antigen has been identified for these receptors. TCRdb called the reads again in MiXCR, with one record for every CDR3 protein. The sample lists about 85,000 distinct CDR3 sequences, around 49% occurring once. The source was CD8+ T cells from cultured PBMCs, collected from culture after CMV antigen stimulation. These receptor sequences come from a human donor in good health (CMV status not recorded). Some clones in this sample may be carry-over from other donors' samples.

V is TRBV2 and J is TRBJ2-7; D possibly matches TRBD1 or TRBD2 (5 bases each). With 2 bases removed from V and 2 bases from J, the gap between germline ends came to 22 bases. From germline, CDR1 is SNHLY and CDR2 FYNNEI. The CDR3 contains 18 residues. The CDR3 nucleotides are TGTGCCAGCAGTGAAACGACGCTAGTAGGGGACGGGACCTACGAGCAGTACTTC. This translates into CASSETTLVGDGTYEQYF.

This clonotype was detected a few times. This chain uses TRBV12-3 or TRBV12-4 with TRBJ2-1, with D maybe TRBD1 (5 bases). V lost 5 bases and J lost 4, with 12 bases in between. The CDR3 extends over 14 amino acids. The CDR3 here is CASSTSTAYNEQFF. The DNA of the CDR3 is TGTGCCAGCAGTACCTCGACAGCGTACAATGAGCAGTTCTTC.

This sequence joins TRBV19 and TRBJ1-2; TRBD1 is a possible D gene (5 bases). In germline, CDR1 is LNHDA, CDR2 SQIVND (reference sequence). CDR3 length: 14 amino acids. Trimming pared 5 bases from V and 8 bases from J, leaving 18 bases between. CDR3 sequence: CASSYSLGVSGYTF. In nucleotides, the CDR3 is TGTGCCAGTAGTTACTCACTGGGGGTTAGCGGCTACACCTTC.

V gene TRBV2 combines with J gene TRBJ1-3; D ambiguous. V was shortened by 5 bases and J by 0 bases, with 14 bases between the two germline ends. This CDR3 region has 16 residues. Germline CDR1 and CDR2: SNHLY and FYNNEI. The CDR3 sequence: CASSRTQGLSGNTIYF. The CDR3 nucleotides read TGTGCCAGCAGTCGGACTCAAGGCCTCTCTGGAAACACCATATATTTT.

This clonotype has just a few counts. The rearrangement joins TRBV27 to TRBJ1-5; D uncertain. The CDR3 is made up of 12 amino acids. The V gene's germline CDR1 is MNHEY and CDR2 SMNVEV (reference sequence). Trimming took off 8 bases at V and 7 bases at J, with 12 bases between the two ends. The CDR3 nucleotides are TGTGCCAGCCGCGACCCGGGGCAGCCCCAGCATTTT. Amino acid sequence: CASRDPGQPQHF.

V is TRBV4-1 and J is TRBJ2-1; TRBD2 is a possible D gene (6 bases). V gave up 0 bases and J gave up 0 bases, with 15 bases separating them. CDR3 size: 18 residues. Germline V CDR1 and CDR2: MGHRA, YSYEKL. The CDR3 DNA reads TGCGCCAGCAGCCAAGATGTTTTACCAGCGGGCTCCTACAATGAGCAGTTCTTC. Its translation is CASSQDVLPAGSYNEQFF.

About this clonotype itself: The CDR3 ends on some other residue instead of the conserved phenylalanine or tryptophan, so this is likely a read error. The genes are TRBV7-2 and TRBJ2-2; TRBD2 aligns across 15 bases. There are 20 residues in the CDR3. Trimming took 2 bases from V and 0 from J; bases not matched to a gene: 7. Germline V CDR1 and CDR2: SGHTA, FQGNSA. The CDR3 DNA reads as TGTGCCAGCAGCTTAAACAGGGGACTAGCGGGAGGCACGAACACCGGGGAGCTGTTTTTG. Translation: CASSLNRGLAGGTNTGELFL.

This clonotype has only one observation. The chain couples TRBV5-6 to TRBJ1-1; the D is unclear. V lost 1 base, J lost 3 bases, and 13 bases lay in between. The germline gives CDR1 SGHDT, CDR2 YYEEEE. The length of the CDR3 is 15 residues. The DNA of the CDR3 is TGTGCCAGCAGCTTGCTCCAACAACCTTACACTGAAGCTTTCTTT. Amino acids: CASSLLQQPYTEAFF.

This clonotype has a handful of counts. The CDR3 protein is CASSLAEPDRGNTIYF. The DNA for the CDR3 is TGTGCCAGCAGCTTAGCGGAGCCGGATCGCGGAAACACCATATATTTT. The V call is TRBV7-2, the J call TRBJ1-3; D gene ambiguous. Trimming removed 0 bases from V and 4 bases from J, with 13 bases in between. CDR1 SGHTA and CDR2 FQGNSA come from the germline V gene. The CDR3 loop spans 16 amino acids.

The chain joins TRBV7-9 to TRBJ2-7; possibly TRBD2 for D (6 bases). V lost 7 bases to trimming and J lost 0 bases, with 7 bases between them. The CDR3 is 12 amino acids. Germline CDR1 reads SEHNR; CDR2 reads FQNEAQ (reference sequence). The CDR3 sequence: CASNGGSYEQYF. The CDR3 DNA reads as TGTGCCAGCAACGGGGGCTCCTACGAGCAGTACTTC.

The genes are TRBV7-9 and TRBJ2-3; 10 nucleotides agree with TRBD2. Germline V gene lookup returns CDR1 SEHNR and CDR2 FQNEAQ (reference sequence). The junction had 15 bases not matched to a gene; V was cut back by 3 bases and J by 3 bases. CDR3 size: 19 residues. The CDR3 reads CASSFPMILAGELTDTQYF. CDR3 nucleotides: TGTGCCAGCAGCTTCCCCATGATCCTAGCGGGGGAGCTAACAGATACGCAGTATTTT.

This chain uses TRBV27 with TRBJ2-7, with 9 bases fitting TRBD2. The CDR3 contains 14 residues. Per germline, CDR1 MNHEY and CDR2 SMNVEV (reference sequence). Germline trimming cut 6 bases from V and 3 bases from J; bases unmatched to any gene: 6. The CDR3 loop is CASRPIAGVYEQYF. CDR3 DNA: TGTGCCAGCAGACCTATAGCGGGAGTCTACGAGCAGTACTTC.

The chain has TRBV29-1 and TRBJ2-3, with TRBD2 matching over 11 bases. The V gene's germline CDR1 is SQVTM and CDR2 ANQGSEA. After removal of 7 bases from V and 5 bases from J, the junction contained 14 bases not matched to a gene. CDR3 length: 16 residues. CDR3 amino acids: CSGWGGTSGSLDTQYF. The CDR3 DNA sequence: TGCAGCGGTTGGGGCGGGACTAGCGGTTCCTTAGATACGCAGTATTTT.

The chain uses TRBV3-1 and TRBJ2-1, with D maybe TRBD2 (6 bases). This CDR3 comprises 14 residues. Trimming took off 2 bases at V and 8 bases at J, with 13 bases between the two ends. Germline lookup yields CDR1 LGHDT and CDR2 YNNKEL (reference sequence). CDR3 sequence (DNA): TGTGCCAGCAGCCAATTTGGTGAGCGGGATGAGCAGTTCTTC. It specifies CASSQFGERDEQFF.

This rearrangement joins TRBV5-1 to TRBJ1-1; D unresolved. Trimming stripped 0 bases from V and 3 bases from J, with 9 bases between. The length of the CDR3 is 14 residues. Germline CDR1 is SGHRS and CDR2 is YFSETQ. The CDR3 DNA reads TGCGCCAGCAGCTTGGACCTCCGGGACACTGAAGCTTTCTTT. Its translation is CASSLDLRDTEAFF.

The chain joins TRBV29-1 to TRBJ2-5; either TRBD1 or TRBD2 may supply D (6 bases each). This CDR3 is built from 13 residues. The germline gives CDR1 SQVTM, CDR2 ANQGSEA. Trimming removed 2 bases from V and 4 bases from J, with 11 bases in between. CDR3 DNA: TGCAGCGTTGAAAGGTGGGGGGCAGAGACCCAGTACTTC. It is translated as CSVERWGAETQYF. The full variable domain, with the rest looked up from reference TRBV29-1 and TRBJ2-5, is SAVISQKPSRDICQRGTSLTIQCQVDSQVTMMFWYRQQPGQSLTLIATANQGSEATYESGFVIDKFPISRPNLTFSTLTVSNMSPEDSSIYLCSVERWGAETQYFGPGTRLLVL.

The chain couples TRBV10-3 to TRBJ2-7; possible D gene TRBD1, 6 bases. The CDR3 extends over 13 amino acids. Germline lookup yields CDR1 ENHRY and CDR2 SYGVKD. V shed 3 bases and J shed 5 bases, with 11 bases lying between them. CDR3 in amino acids: CAISEQGMDEQYF. CDR3 nucleotide sequence: TGTGCCATCAGTGAACAGGGTATGGACGAGCAGTACTTC.

The chain is built from TRBV20-1 and TRBJ1-5; TRBD1 matches at 7 bases. Germline CDR1 and CDR2: DFQATT and SNEGSKA (reference sequence). The CDR3 loop spans 15 amino acids. With 3 bases clipped from V and 4 bases from J, the junction kept 9 bases outside the gene matches. DNA for the CDR3: TGCAGTGCTAGGACTGTTACAGGGGCGAATCAGCCCCAGCATTTT. Residues: CSARTVTGANQPQHF.

CDR3 nucleotide sequence: TGTGCCAGCAGTGAAACTGTTCTGGGACTAGCTGATGAGCAGTTCTTC. It encodes CASSETVLGLADEQFF. This rearrangement joins TRBV6-1 to TRBJ2-1, with TRBD2 matching over 9 bases. The length of the CDR3 is 16 residues. Per the germline V gene, CDR1 is MNHNS and CDR2 is SASEGT. V trimming: 2 bases; J trimming: 8 bases; junction bases outside the gene matches: 10.

The gene calls are TRBV10-3 and TRBJ2-7; D possibly matches TRBD1 or TRBD2 (5 bases each). This CDR3 contains 16 residues. Looked up from germline, CDR1 is ENHRY and CDR2 is SYGVKD. V was clipped by 3 bases and J by 3 bases, with 18 bases between them. The CDR3 nucleotides are TGTGCCATCAGTGACCTATTCCGGGACGGAGGCTACGAGCAGTACTTC. Residues: CAISDLFRDGGYEQYF.

The rearrangement links TRBV4-2 to TRBJ2-2, with 9 bases matching TRBD2. V lost 0 bases, J lost 7 bases, and 6 bases stayed unmatched. The CDR3 is made up of 16 amino acids. Germline assignment: CDR1 LGHNA and CDR2 YNFKEQ. The CDR3 nucleotides are TGTGCCAGCAGCCAAGATTGGCTAGCGGGAAGCGGGGAGCTGTTTTTT. As protein: CASSQDWLAGSGELFF.

The rearrangement links TRBV19 to TRBJ2-6; D could derive from TRBD1 or TRBD2 (5 bases each). CDR1 LNHDA and CDR2 SQIVND come from the germline V gene (reference sequence). Trimming took off 3 bases at V and 1 base at J, with 13 bases between the two ends. This CDR3 has 17 residues. The CDR3 reads CASSMGRSRSGANVLTF. The DNA for the CDR3 is TGTGCCAGTAGTATGGGACGGTCGAGGTCTGGGGCCAACGTCCTGACTTTC. The variable domain in full, with the rest retrieved from reference TRBV19 and TRBJ2-6, is DGGITQSPKYLFRKEGQNVTLSCEQNLNHDAMYWYRQDPGQGLRLIYYSQIVNDFQKGDIAEGYSVSREKKESFPLTVTSAQKNPTAFYLCASSMGRSRSGANVLTFGAGSRLTVL.

This clonotype turned up a few times. This sequence joins TRBV7-8 and TRBJ2-5, with 9 bases that match TRBD2. V dropped 1 base and J dropped 3; count of bases not matched to a gene: 3. This CDR3 is 15 amino acids long. Germline CDR1 is SGHVS and CDR2 is FQNEAQ. CDR3 amino acids: CASSLGASGKETQYF. The CDR3 DNA reads as TGTGCCAGCAGCTTAGGGGCTAGCGGGAAAGAGACCCAGTACTTC.